Sequencing of this T cell receptor beta chain was carried out in a study of CD8 T cells in ankylosing spondylitis. Study outcomes and limitations: Disease-linked clones were CD8+ and relatively rare in peripheral blood. Clones linked to disease were reported to show significant enrichment in matched ankylosing spondylitis synovial fluid.

For this clonotype: Its antigen is undetermined.

Quantitative 5'-RACE with molecular barcodes was used to make the TCR beta libraries. From the 5' RACE reads, TCRdb called clonotypes with MiXCR, one entry per CDR3 protein. The table records about 350,000 distinct CDR3 sequences, more than 20% of them present only once. Deletions cut 7 bases from V and 5 bases from J, with 17 bases between. Germline loops: CDR1 DFQATT, CDR2 SNEGSKA (reference sequence). The CDR3 length is 13 residues. J is TRBJ2-5 and V is TRBV20-1; possible D gene TRBD2, 5 bases. The clonotype comes from a male donor with ankylosing spondylitis or in good health (not recorded which). The sequenced sample was blood, either unsorted or a sorted T cell fraction (not recorded which). CDR3 sequence: CSVPGGFEETQYF. The CDR3 DNA follows: TGCAGTGTCCCAGGCGGGTTTGAGGAGACCCAGTACTTC.